Below, one T cell receptor beta chain is given with its context. This entry comes from a study of T cells after yellow fever vaccination. Points from the study as a whole: Researchers report a weaker secondary response that nonetheless peaked faster, day 5 versus 15.

One entry per CDR3 protein, called by TCRdb with MiXCR from the 5' RACE reads. This table holds about 50,000 distinct CDR3 sequences, 5.5% to 6% found once. The germline V gene encodes CDR1 SGHVS and CDR2 FNYEAQ. This CDR3 contains 13 residues. V gave up 5 bases and J gave up 4 bases, with 10 bases separating them. The V gene is TRBV7-6, the J gene TRBJ2-3; a weak D match, TRBD1 (5 bases). The starting material was PBMCs, either bulk or a sorted T-cell subset (CD4+, CD8+, memory, or dextramer-sorted; not recorded which), obtained on the day of the yellow fever booster vaccination. The sequence was obtained from a man aged 18 to 29 who received the YFV17D yellow fever vaccine. CDR3 sequence reads: CASSPPGSDTQYF. The CDR3 region has the DNA TGTGCCAGCAGCCCGCCAGGGTCAGATACGCAGTATTTT. Full variable domain (rest looked up from reference TRBV7-6 and TRBJ2-3): GAGVSQSPRYKVTKRGQDVALRCDPISGHVSLYWYRQALGQGPEFLTYFNYEAQQDKSGLPNDRFSAERPEGSISTLTIQRTEQRDSAMYRCASSPPGSDTQYFGPGTRLTVL.